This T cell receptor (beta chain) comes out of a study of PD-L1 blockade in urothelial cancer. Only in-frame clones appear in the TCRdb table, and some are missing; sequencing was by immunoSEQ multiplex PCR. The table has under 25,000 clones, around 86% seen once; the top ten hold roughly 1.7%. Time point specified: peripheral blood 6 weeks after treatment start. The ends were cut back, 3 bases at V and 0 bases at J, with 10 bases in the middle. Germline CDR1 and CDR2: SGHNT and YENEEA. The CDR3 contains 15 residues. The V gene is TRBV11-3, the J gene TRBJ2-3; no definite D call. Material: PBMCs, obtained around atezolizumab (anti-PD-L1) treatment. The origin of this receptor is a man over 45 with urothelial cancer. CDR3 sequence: CASSFGFGSTDTQYF. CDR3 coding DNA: TGTGCCAGCAGCTTTGGGTTCGGGAGCACAGATACGCAGTATTTT. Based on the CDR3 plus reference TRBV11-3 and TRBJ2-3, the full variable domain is EAGVVQSPRYKIIEKKQPVAFWCNPISGHNTLYWYLQNLGQGPELLIRYENEEAVDDSQLPKDRFSAERLKGVDSTLKIQPAELGDSAVYLCASSFGFGSTDTQYFGPGTRLTVL.